A selection of T cell receptor beta chains follows, all from one sample in a study of blood T cells in healthy people across ages. TCRdb analysed the 5' RACE reads with MiXCR anew, one entry per CDR3 protein. The table shows roughly 2 million distinct CDR3 sequences, with just under 50% occurring only once. The sample consisted of blood. These receptors were collected from a woman aged 40 to 50 in good health. The conserved cysteine and the conserved F or W are not part of the CDR3 here. D genes are given only for firm matches.

>.|TRBV7-2
ASSADGKTQY
>.|TRBV24-1
ATSDSGNTEAF
>TRBD2|TRBV3-1
ASSQVETSGNNEQF
>.|TRBV28
ASSNANSPLH
>.|TRBV6-2/TRBV6-3
ASSALIRLLQETQY
>TRBD2|TRBV28
ASSSPSGLEMAGQY
>TRBD1|TRBV20-1
SARDGQGDWEKLF
>.|TRBV2
ASSERSMDTQY
>TRBD2|TRBV7-2
ASSFQRGAQETQF
>TRBD1|TRBV2
TSSEWDSYEQY
>TRBD1|TRBV4-3
ASSQDTRGLSYEQY
>.|TRBV28
ASSSWPNEAF
>TRBD2|TRBV20-1
SARDGRAGGSERY
>TRBD1|TRBV7-9
ASRTDRGRGVRNIQY
>TRBD2|TRBV7-2
ASSSDGRGSYEQY
>.|TRBV18
ASSPPATSYNEQF
>.|TRBV10-2
ASSQDLAAEAF
>.|TRBV29-1
SVLPSDTQY
>TRBD2|TRBV20-1
SYGGGDTQY
>.|TRBV2
ASSEGPDGQETQY
>.|TRBV3-1
ASSQDGGGSDTQY
>.|TRBV10-1
ASSEGSGANVLT
>.|TRBV20-1
SARAQELYGYT
>TRBD2|TRBV6-2/TRBV6-3
ASSYPDPPTSGGALETQY
>TRBD2|TRBV6-2/TRBV6-3
ASSYKRGGQETQY
>.|TRBV4-3
ARSQDQAYEQY
>.|TRBV20-1
SARGDLNSPLH
>TRBD1|TRBV25-1
ASSDSQGPYGYT
>TRBD1|TRBV20-1
SAVTGGRETQY
>TRBD2|TRBV2
ASSLTDSGGDTQY
>TRBD1|TRBV7-9
ASSRPGTGDVNEQF
>TRBD1|TRBV5-1
ATKTGTGVNEQF
>.|TRBV28
ASSLGGPRDTQY
>TRBD1|TRBV2
ASSVGQSLYNEQF
>TRBD1|TRBV7-9
ASSLGRDRSYYEQY
>TRBD2|TRBV27
ASVPSGGVQETQY
>.|TRBV6-2/TRBV6-3
ASSYSNDEQY
>.|TRBV6-5
ASSYQGAFADTQY
>TRBD1|TRBV28
ASSLLDRRGYT
>.|TRBV29-1
SVALARRDTQY
>.|TRBV24-1
ATGGKGPAETQY
>TRBD2|TRBV6-2/TRBV6-3
ASSYQAGTSGGVGSYNEQF
>TRBD1|TRBV29-1
SVVSRDSSYEQY
>TRBD1|TRBV20-1
SVPGQTTYEQY
>TRBD2|TRBV3-1
ASSQVFTSGGYNEQF
>.|TRBV7-8
ASSPGYSTGRAKNIQY
>.|TRBV7-2
ASSVDRSRTDTQY
>.|TRBV20-1
SAFRDAGSTDTQY
>TRBD1|TRBV12-3/TRBV12-4
ASSSQTGSPEAF
>TRBD2|TRBV25-1
ASSDAGTRVYEQY
>.|TRBV10-2
ASSETISYEQY
>TRBD2|TRBV18
ASSPGTSGVYEQY
>.|TRBV4-3
ASSQTLQAPRQNYGYT
>.|TRBV4-3
ASSPRHSGANVLT
>.|TRBV5-1
ASSPPTVRNTENYGYT